This T cell receptor beta chain was documented in a study of blood T cell repertoires in COVID-19. Study in general: Spain, Italy and the United States supplied samples that represented acute and convalescent COVID-19. Sample material is recorded as cDNA or gDNA derived from T cells, B-cell-depleted T cells, or PBMCs.

In the authors' workflow: By means of reference gene primer amplification, nucleated cell counts were estimated. Generated by immunoSEQ multiplex PCR, the TCRdb table keeps only in-frame clones and is missing some. V, J and clone size derive from that table, while D and trimming were established from the DNA sequence. Among roughly 440,000 clones listed, more than 70% were seen once. The receptor was isolated from a woman between 50 and 59 years old with COVID-19, enrolled during active disease. Source material: peripheral blood.

Here the CDR3 reads CSVTRDRGEKLFF. The DNA for the CDR3 is TGCAGCGTTACCCGGGACAGGGGCGAAAAACTGTTTTTT. The chain recombines TRBV29-1 with TRBJ1-4; 10 nucleotides line up with TRBD1. CDR1 and CDR2 from the germline V gene are SQVTM and ANQGSEA. The CDR3 runs 13 residues. J was trimmed by 8 bases and V by 5 bases; bases with no gene match: 5.